The rows below give T cell receptor beta chains drawn from one sample of a study of blood T cell repertoires in COVID-19. The method was immunoSEQ multiplex PCR; TCRdb's version includes in-frame clones alone and lacks a portion of them. The sample has about 200,000 clones, about 86% seen once. Material for sequencing was peripheral blood. These receptors were taken from a man in his fifties or sixties who had recovered from COVID-19. Each CDR3 is given with its conserved first and last residue.

TRBV4-2	TRBJ1-6	CASSQEWGQGASPLHF
TRBV6-5	TRBJ1-1	CASTPRGNTEAFF
TRBV3-1/TRBV3-2	TRBJ2-1	CASSRKETGTEQFF
TRBV9	TRBJ1-1	CASSVSDTEAFF
TRBV11-3	TRBJ2-1	CASSLGDRVYNEQFF
TRBV5-4	TRBJ1-2	CASSGRGNYTF
TRBV19	TRBJ1-4	CASQDRVREKLFF
TRBV11-2	TRBJ2-7	CASSLQTGGSYEQYF
TRBV27	TRBJ2-7	CASRGGSRYEQYF
TRBV24-1	TRBJ2-3	CATSDLNDRTDTQYF
TRBV9	TRBJ2-5	CASSVAGGRDTETQYF
TRBV10-3	TRBJ2-3	CAITRGVPDTQYF
TRBV7-2	TRBJ2-2	CASSLFLAGTGELFF
TRBV27	TRBJ1-4	CASSPQGVNEKLFF
TRBV19	TRBJ1-1	CASSRLHESTEAFF
TRBV19	TRBJ1-6	CASSRYSYNSPLHF
TRBV7-8	TRBJ2-1	CASRTSGNEQFF
TRBV7-8	TRBJ1-6	CASSLNSSPLHF
TRBV18	TRBJ1-1	CASSPNGQQLNTEAFF
TRBV6-5	TRBJ2-7	CASSYSAVVASYEQYF
TRBV27	TRBJ2-1	CASRTVNSYNEQFF
TRBV6-2/TRBV6-3	TRBJ2-5	CASSPSGLDRQYF
TRBV13	TRBJ2-7	CASSSYRDRAHYEQYF
TRBV11-2	TRBJ1-1	CASSPYYGTEAFF
TRBV19	TRBJ1-4	CASSLDSGATNEKLFF